This TCR beta chain was profiled in a study of T cells and Merkel cell carcinoma outcomes. Findings of the study overall: Reportedly, T-cell repertoire with density predicts Merkel cell carcinoma outcomes.

Some clones are missing from TCRdb's copy, which holds only in-frame ones; the method was immunoSEQ multiplex PCR. The data contain around 1,500 clones, 86% of them singletons. As to this clone: Its target is unknown.

V shed 2 bases and J shed 8 bases, with 4 bases lying between them. The CDR3 sequence is 10 residues long. From germline, CDR1 is SQVTM and CDR2 ANQGSEA. Specimen: tumor tissue from Merkel cell carcinoma. The rearrangement links TRBV29-1 to TRBJ2-1; D gene uncertain. The clonotype was recovered from a human donor with Merkel cell carcinoma. CDR3 bases: TGCAGCGTTGAAATCTATGAGCAGTTCTTC. Amino acids: CSVEIYEQFF.